The 30 T cell receptor beta chains reported below all come from one sample, sequenced in a study of shared clonotypes between healthy human individuals. Produced via immunoSEQ multiplex PCR; TCRdb's table is partial and in-frame only. The table shows about 2.4 million clones, with 93% occurring only once. The source material was naive CD4+ T cells from PBMCs. Described subset: CD45RA+ positively selected. The source of these receptors is a man younger than 35 in good health. Some clones in this sample may be carry-over from other donors' samples.

The CDR3 here is CSALLVVSDTQYF. CDR3 nucleotide sequence: TGCAGCGCCCTTTTGGTTGTATCAGATACGCAGTATTTT. The rearrangement links TRBV29-1 to TRBJ2-3; D unclear. The germline CDR1 and CDR2 sequences are SQVTM and ANQGSEA. There are 13 residues in the CDR3. V was cut by 7 bases and J by 4 bases, with 15 bases left in between.

V and J are TRBV27 and TRBJ2-1; 8 bases are a match to TRBD2. The germline V gene has CDR1 MNHEY and CDR2 SMNVEV (reference sequence). J lost 6 bases, V lost 5 bases, and 6 bases had no gene match. The CDR3 length is 14 residues. CDR3: CASSSGRYVNEQFF. In nucleotides, the CDR3 is TGTGCCAGCAGTAGCGGGAGATACGTCAATGAGCAGTTCTTC.

The V call is TRBV11-2, the J call TRBJ1-3; 7 nucleotides align to TRBD1. The CDR3 length is 15 residues. CDR1 is SGHAT and CDR2 is FQNNGV in the germline V gene. V was pared by 4 bases and J by 2 bases, with 5 bases of the junction left unmatched. CDR3 amino acids: CASSSLTGPGNTIYF. CDR3 nucleotides: TGTGCCAGCAGCTCATTGACAGGGCCTGGAAACACCATATATTTT.

V gene TRBV27 combines with J gene TRBJ2-2; 7 positions match TRBD1. Germline V CDR1 and CDR2: MNHEY, SMNVEV (reference sequence). CDR3 length: 14 amino acids. Trimming at V came to 6 bases and at J to 6 bases, leaving 7 bases not matched to a gene. The CDR3 bases are TGTGCCAGCAGGACAGGGTGGCTGGCCGGGGAGCTGTTTTTT. Amino acids: CASRTGWLAGELFF.

This clone appeared a single time. The chain couples TRBV4-1 to TRBJ2-6; 8 nucleotides match TRBD1. V trimming: 0 bases; J trimming: 0 bases; junction bases outside the gene matches: 4. The CDR3 has 18 residues. CDR1 is MGHRA, CDR2 YSYEKL, per germline. The CDR3 DNA follows: TGCGCCAGCAGCCAAGAGCGGACAGGGAACTCTGGGGCCAACGTCCTGACTTTC. The encoded protein is CASSQERTGNSGANVLTF.

The chain uses TRBV7-7 and TRBJ2-1; 7 bases align to TRBD2. In germline, CDR1 is SSHAT, CDR2 FNYEAQ (reference sequence). The CDR3 is made up of 14 amino acids. V was clipped by 6 bases and J by 6 bases; unmatched bases: 8. DNA for the CDR3: TGTGCCAGCAGTCCACGGACGGGGGGCAATGAGCAGTTCTTC. Translation: CASSPRTGGNEQFF. Looking up the rest from reference TRBV7-7 and TRBJ2-1 gives the full variable domain: GAGVSQSPRYKVTKRGQDVTLRCDPISSHATLYWYQQALGQGPEFLTYFNYEAQPDKSGLPSDRFSAERPEGSISTLTIQRTEQRDSAMYRCASSPRTGGNEQFFGPGTRLTVL.

V usage is TRBV7-3 and J usage is TRBJ2-3, with 9 bases identical to TRBD2. The germline V gene has CDR1 SGHTA and CDR2 FQGTGA. The CDR3 totals 15 residues. Losses at the gene ends were 8 bases for V and 0 bases for J; bases not matched to a gene: 6. CDR3 region: CASRRGLASTDTQYF. The CDR3 coding sequence is TGTGCCAGCCGACGCGGACTAGCGAGCACAGATACGCAGTATTTT.

The chain is built from TRBV30 and TRBJ2-7; TRBD1 agrees at 9 bases. V lost 5 bases, J lost 5 bases, and 4 bases stayed unmatched. Germline CDR1 is GTSNPN and CDR2 is SVGIG (reference sequence). There are 12 residues in the CDR3. The CDR3 here is CAWARTGDEQYF. CDR3 bases: TGTGCCTGGGCTCGGACAGGGGACGAGCAGTACTTC.

The chain joins TRBV19 to TRBJ2-6; no clear D. Germline V CDR1 and CDR2: LNHDA, SQIVND (reference sequence). The CDR3 totals 14 residues. V was pared by 9 bases and J by 1 base, with 10 bases between. The CDR3 loop reads CASNLPSGANVLTF. The CDR3 DNA follows: TGTGCCAGCAACCTACCGTCTGGGGCCAACGTCCTGACTTTC.

About this clone itself: Just one base apart from a much larger clone, this may be a read error. Other DNA sequences in the sample encode the same CDR3. V gene TRBV18 combines with J gene TRBJ1-1; no reliable D call. The V gene's germline CDR1 is KGHSH and CDR2 LQKENI. V lost 3 bases, J lost 1 base, and 6 bases lay in between. The CDR3 loop spans 13 amino acids. The CDR3 here is CASSPDGNTEAFF. DNA of the CDR3: TGTGCCAGCTCACCGGACGGGAACACTGAAGCTTTCTTT.

This clone was recorded a few times. The V and J genes are TRBV10-3 and TRBJ2-2; perhaps TRBD2 as D (5 bases). The CDR3 is 14 residues long. Germline CDR1 and CDR2: ENHRY and SYGVKD. V was trimmed by 7 bases and J by 2 bases, leaving 11 bases between them. The CDR3 here is CAITEAGNTGELFF. The CDR3 DNA is TGTGCCATCACCGAGGCGGGCAACACCGGGGAGCTGTTTTTT.

The chain links TRBV10-3 to TRBJ2-7; 8 bases align to TRBD2. Per germline, CDR1 ENHRY and CDR2 SYGVKD. The CDR3 runs 15 residues. Trimming removed 3 bases from V and 4 bases from J; junction bases left unmatched: 8. The CDR3 spells CAISDRREGVYEQYF. The CDR3, as DNA: TGTGCCATCAGTGATCGACGGGAGGGAGTTTACGAGCAGTACTTC.

This clone has a handful of counts. The chain uses TRBV4-1 and TRBJ1-5; unclear D gene. The V gene's germline CDR1 is MGHRA and CDR2 YSYEKL. This CDR3 has 13 amino acids. V was clipped by 0 bases and J by 7 bases, with 7 bases between them. The CDR3 is CASSQDLMQPQHF. Written as DNA, the CDR3 is TGCGCCAGCAGCCAAGATCTTATGCAGCCCCAGCATTTT.

This clone showed up just once. V is TRBV7-9 and J is TRBJ1-2; possible D gene TRBD1, 5 bases. The CDR3 loop spans 16 amino acids. V dropped 2 bases and J dropped 1 base, with 14 bases sitting between them. CDR1 and CDR2 from the germline V gene are SEHNR and FQNEAQ (reference sequence). The CDR3 DNA follows: TGTGCCAGCAGCTTACTTGGGGCGGTAGTTAACTATGGCTACACCTTC. Protein: CASSLLGAVVNYGYTF.

This sequence joins TRBV2 and TRBJ2-1, with D hard to call. Trimming pared 4 bases from V and 7 bases from J, leaving 14 bases between. The V gene's germline CDR1 is SNHLY and CDR2 FYNNEI. There are 14 residues in the CDR3. The CDR3 sequence is CASSGQPGPNEQFF. CDR3 bases: TGTGCCAGCAGTGGGCAACCTGGACCGAATGAGCAGTTCTTC.

The chain links TRBV14 to TRBJ2-7, with 7 bases identical to TRBD2. This CDR3 comprises 13 residues. V shed 3 bases, J shed 6 bases, and the junction held 5 bases outside the gene matches. CDR1 is SGHDN, CDR2 FVKESK, per germline. CDR3 nucleotide sequence: TGTGCCAGCAGCCAGGGGGGGTATCGCGAGCAGTACTTC. Residues: CASSQGGYREQYF.

The gene calls are TRBV7-2 and TRBJ2-5; D gene unclear. Germline-derived CDR1 and CDR2 are SGHTA and FQGNSA. Trimming stripped 0 bases from V and 0 bases from J, with 5 bases between. The CDR3 contains 14 residues. CDR3 residues: CASSLARYQETQYF. The CDR3 DNA follows: TGTGCCAGCAGCTTAGCCAGATACCAAGAGACCCAGTACTTC.

The chain links TRBV9 to TRBJ2-3; D might be TRBD2 (6 bases). CDR3 length: 17 amino acids. The germline V gene encodes CDR1 SGDLS and CDR2 YYNGEE. The V end was cut by 1 base, the J end by 6 bases, with 21 bases between. CDR3 nucleotides: TGTGCCAGCAGCGTAACGGGGACTCTTAGAACGGGGGATACGCAGTATTTT. The encoded protein is CASSVTGTLRTGDTQYF.

For this clone: At the DNA level, this CDR3 is encoded by other sequences in the same sample as well. V is TRBV5-1 and J is TRBJ2-7, with D hard to call. The CDR3 is 13 amino acids. Trimming removed 0 bases at V and 2 bases at J, with 6 bases between. CDR1 and CDR2 (germline): SGHRS, YFSETQ. CDR3 protein: CASSLDSTYEQYF. The CDR3 coding sequence is TGCGCCAGCAGCTTGGACAGCACCTACGAGCAGTACTTC.

The chain uses TRBV28 and TRBJ2-7; 13 nucleotides match TRBD2. The CDR3 has 15 amino acids. V shed 6 bases and J 6 bases; nucleotides not matched to a gene: 8. CDR1 MDHEN and CDR2 SYDVKM come from the germline V gene. The CDR3 DNA is TGTGCCAGCAGCCCCAACACTAGCGGGAGGGGCGAGCAGTACTTC. Protein: CASSPNTSGRGEQYF.

Turning to this clone: The sample contains more than one DNA sequence encoding this CDR3. The rearrangement uses TRBV18 and TRBJ1-5, with D tentatively TRBD1 (5 bases). V lost 2 bases, J lost 5 bases, and 10 bases lay in between. Germline V gene data show CDR1 as KGHSH and CDR2 as LQKENI. This CDR3 is built from 14 residues. The CDR3 region has the DNA TGTGCCAGCTCACCAGGGCAGGGCGATCAGCCCCAGCATTTT. As protein: CASSPGQGDQPQHF.

The gene calls are TRBV19 and TRBJ2-5; D perhaps matches TRBD1 (5 bases). This CDR3 comprises 14 residues. Between the trimmed V and J ends, which lost 5 bases and 4 bases, there was a span of 14 bases. CDR1 and CDR2 (germline): LNHDA, SQIVND (reference sequence). CDR3 coding DNA: TGTGCCAGTAGTCCAGGGCCCAAACGAGAGACCCAGTACTTC. It encodes CASSPGPKRETQYF.

This chain connects TRBV11-1 to TRBJ2-7, with TRBD1 matching over 10 bases. Germline assignment: CDR1 SGHAT and CDR2 FQDESV (reference sequence). The CDR3 is made up of 13 amino acids. Unmatched junction bases numbered 3, after V lost 5 bases and J lost 5 bases. The CDR3 region is CASSRDRGDEQYF. CDR3 nucleotide sequence: TGTGCCAGCAGCCGGGACAGGGGCGACGAGCAGTACTTC.

This clone was seen only once. CDR3 sequence reads: CASSRPAGGSFF. CDR3 in DNA: TGTGCCAGCAGCCGGCCGGCAGGGGGAAGCTTCTTC. The chain combines TRBV28 with TRBJ2-1; TRBD1 matches at 7 bases. The CDR3 loop spans 12 amino acids. Germline-derived CDR1 and CDR2 are MDHEN and SYDVKM. Trimming at V came to 6 bases and at J to 16 bases, leaving 12 bases not matched to a gene. The variable domain in full, with the rest retrieved from reference TRBV28 and TRBJ2-1, is DVKVTQSSRYLVKRTGEKVFLECVQDMDHENMFWYRQDPGLGLRLIYFSYDVKMKEKGDIPEGYSVSREKKERFSLILESASTNQTSMYLCASSRPAGGSFFGPGTRLTVL.

The rearrangement joins TRBV4-2 to TRBJ1-5; 7 nucleotides align to TRBD1. Trimming cost V 3 bases and J 6 bases; bases outside gene matches: 5. The CDR3 sequence is 14 residues long. Germline V gives CDR1 LGHNA, CDR2 YNFKEQ. The DNA for the CDR3 is TGTGCCAGCAGCCATACAGGGGAAGGTCAGCCCCAGCATTTT. Its translation is CASSHTGEGQPQHF.

V and J are TRBV5-5 and TRBJ2-7; 10 bases are a match to TRBD1. V was pared by 0 bases and J by 2 bases, with 2 bases of the junction left unmatched. CDR1 and CDR2 from the germline V gene are SGHKS and YYEKEE (reference sequence). CDR3 length: 15 residues. CDR3 protein: CASSLAGTGAYEQYF. In nucleotides, the CDR3 is TGTGCCAGCAGCTTGGCCGGGACAGGGGCCTACGAGCAGTACTTC.

This clone showed up just once. The CDR3 nucleotides are TGTGCCAGCAGCGCCACGTGGGGCACTGAAGCTTTCTTT. Its protein product is CASSATWGTEAFF. The chain recombines TRBV7-2 with TRBJ1-1; D remains ambiguous. Germline V lookup: CDR1 SGHTA, CDR2 FQGNSA. The V gene lost 5 bases and the J gene lost 4 bases, with 11 bases spanning the gap. This CDR3 is 13 amino acids long.

This clone has just a few counts. J is TRBJ1-5 and V is TRBV7-3, with a tentative D call TRBD1 (6 bases). CDR1 and CDR2 (germline): SGHTA, FQGTGA. The CDR3 has 15 residues. Trimming cost V 5 bases and J 9 bases, with 20 bases left between them. This chain's CDR3 is CASSPSGGSTRPQHF. The CDR3 nucleotides are TGTGCCAGCAGCCCCTCCGGGGGCTCGACCCGGCCCCAGCATTTT.

This rearrangement joins TRBV29-1 to TRBJ1-1; D remains ambiguous. From germline, CDR1 is SQVTM and CDR2 ANQGSEA. The CDR3 runs to 13 residues. V lost 3 bases and J lost 0, with 8 bases in between. DNA for the CDR3: TGCAGCGTTGAGTGGGTAATGAACACTGAAGCTTTCTTT. Translated, it gives CSVEWVMNTEAFF.

The chain combines TRBV5-1 with TRBJ1-1; maybe TRBD1 (5 bases). The CDR3 length is 16 residues. Per the germline V gene, CDR1 is SGHRS and CDR2 is YFSETQ. Between the trimmed V and J ends, which lost 0 bases and 1 base, there was a span of 13 bases. The chain's CDR3 is CASSLDRQRGNTEAFF. As DNA, the CDR3 is TGCGCCAGCAGCTTGGATAGACAGCGAGGGAACACTGAAGCTTTCTTT.